The 4 T cell receptor beta chains in this list originate from one sample, sequenced in a study of blood T cell repertoires in COVID-19 (dated by TCRdb to about 2020). Receptor amplification or capture employed the immunoSEQ multiplex PCR assay. The source is immuneACCESS, and TCRdb retained only in-frame sequences with V and J called. Part of the clones is not carried over; for the studies checked, unresolved V genes explain less than half of this, and the remainder is unexplained. Present in this sample are tens of thousands of clones, 87% of which were seen just once. 13% of the sample belongs to the ten largest clones. The sample comprised peripheral blood. These receptors were collected from a human donor in a cohort sampled during active COVID-19. The donor label of this sample is uncertain.

J is TRBJ1-4 and V is TRBV18, with D possibly TRBD1 on 5 matching bases. Germline CDR1 and CDR2: KGHSH and LQKENI. The CDR3 runs 15 residues. The V end was cut by 3 bases, the J end by 1 base, with 9 bases between. CDR3 sequence: CASSPDQGTNEKLFF. The CDR3 nucleotides are TGTGCCAGCTCACCCGATCAGGGAACTAATGAAAAACTGTTTTTT.

The chain joins TRBV29-1 to TRBJ2-1, with D tentatively TRBD1 (6 bases). This CDR3 has 17 amino acids. Trimming shortened V by 5 bases and J by 0 bases, and 20 bases separated the two germline ends. The germline V gene encodes CDR1 SQVTM and CDR2 ANQGSEA. CDR3 coding DNA: TGCAGCGTTACCACGGATGGGGGCTATCGCTCCTACAATGAGCAGTTCTTC. It specifies CSVTTDGGYRSYNEQFF.

The CDR3 DNA is TGTGCCAGCAGCTTAGTCTTACAGGGGAACAATGAGCAGTTCTTC. Its protein is CASSLVLQGNNEQFF. The chain combines TRBV11-2 with TRBJ2-1; 7 bases align to TRBD1. The trim removed 1 base at V and 5 bases at J, leaving 5 bases unmatched. CDR3 size: 15 residues. Germline-derived CDR1 and CDR2 are SGHAT and FQNNGV.

The chain carries TRBV2 and TRBJ2-2, with TRBD2 identical over 8 bases. The CDR3 totals 15 residues. The V and J ends lost 6 bases and 5 bases, in that order; junction bases with no gene match: 8. Germline V lookup: CDR1 SNHLY, CDR2 FYNNEI. The CDR3: CASRAGTSGTGELFF. The CDR3 DNA follows: TGTGCCAGCAGAGCTGGGACTAGTGGAACCGGGGAGCTGTTTTTT.